Each of the 20 T cell receptor beta chains below was sequenced from the same sample in a study of blood T cell repertoires in COVID-19. Method: immunoSEQ multiplex PCR; TCRdb's copy keeps in-frame clones and lacks some. The sample yields fewer than 150,000 clones, roughly 80% seen once. The sample comprised peripheral blood. The source is an elderly woman in a cohort sampled during active or convalescent COVID-19.

This chain links TRBV28 with TRBJ2-7; 11 bases map to TRBD1. Germline values: CDR1 MDHEN, CDR2 SYDVKM. The CDR3 sequence is 15 residues long. The trim removed 6 bases at V and 4 bases at J, leaving 8 bases unmatched. CDR3 nucleotide sequence: TGTGCCAGCAGGACATCTGGGACAGGGGGGTACGAGCAGTACGTC. Translating gives CASRTSGTGGYEQYV.

This clone came up once. The chain joins TRBV28 to TRBJ1-4; D ambiguous. Germline loops: CDR1 MDHEN, CDR2 SYDVKM. V lost 1 base to trimming and J lost 1 base, with 10 bases between them. The CDR3 runs to 16 residues. The CDR3 spells CASSLLGAGTNEKLFF. The CDR3 DNA is TGTGCCAGCAGTTTATTGGGCGCGGGAACTAATGAAAAACTGTTTTTT. Based on the CDR3 plus reference TRBV28 and TRBJ1-4, the full variable domain is DVKVTQSSRYLVKRTGEKVFLECVQDMDHENMFWYRQDPGLGLRLIYFSYDVKMKEKGDIPEGYSVSREKKERFSLILESASTNQTSMYLCASSLLGAGTNEKLFFGSGTQLSVL.

The chain is built from TRBV30 and TRBJ1-2; 7 bases are a match to TRBD1. Germline CDR1 reads GTSNPN; CDR2 reads SVGIG (reference sequence). This CDR3 is built from 14 residues. V was pared by 5 bases and J by 2 bases, with 8 bases of the junction left unmatched. CDR3 nucleotides: TGTGCCTGGGGAAAACAGGGGAGGAACTATGGCTACACCTTC. Its protein product is CAWGKQGRNYGYTF.

This clone has just a few counts. The gene calls are TRBV19 and TRBJ1-6, with TRBD1 matching 10 bases. After removal of 6 bases from V and 2 bases from J, the junction contained 4 bases not matched to a gene. This CDR3 is 16 amino acids long. Germline V gene lookup returns CDR1 LNHDA and CDR2 SQIVND (reference sequence). The CDR3 region is CASRTGTGAYNSPLHF. For the CDR3, the DNA is TGTGCCAGTAGAACCGGGACAGGGGCCTATAATTCACCCCTCCACTTT. Complete variable domain (other parts from reference TRBV19 and TRBJ1-6): DGGITQSPKYLFRKEGQNVTLSCEQNLNHDAMYWYRQDPGQGLRLIYYSQIVNDFQKGDIAEGYSVSREKKESFPLTVTSAQKNPTAFYLCASRTGTGAYNSPLHFGNGTRLTVT.

This chain uses TRBV3-1 (or the pseudogene TRBV3-2) with TRBJ2-2; D is possibly TRBD2 (6 bases). The CDR3 is 15 residues long. CDR1 LGHDT and CDR2 YNNKEL come from the germline V gene (reference sequence). Trimming removed 3 bases from V and 1 base from J, with 9 bases in between. CDR3 in DNA: TGTGCCAGCAGCCATCGGGACTGGAACACCGGGGAGCTGTTTTTT. This encodes CASSHRDWNTGELFF.

The CDR3 DNA is TGTGCCAGCAGTGAAATGGGCAGGGGGCGGAGGAACACTGAAGCTTTCTTT. This translates into CASSEMGRGRRNTEAFF. The V gene is TRBV6-1, the J gene TRBJ1-1, with 8 bases identical to TRBD1. The V gene's germline CDR1 is MNHNS and CDR2 SASEGT. This CDR3 has 17 residues. Trimming removed 2 bases from V and 1 base from J; junction bases left unmatched: 9.

The chain combines TRBV6-4 with TRBJ2-3; D is perhaps TRBD1 (6 bases). This CDR3 contains 18 residues. V was clipped by 3 bases and J by 0 bases, with 19 bases between them. From germline, CDR1 is MRHNA and CDR2 SNTAGT. For the CDR3, the DNA is TGTGCCAGCAGTGAAGTCCCCGGGACAACTTTTAGCACAGATACGCAGTATTTT. Protein: CASSEVPGTTFSTDTQYF.

This clone was counted between two and nine times. The chain is built from TRBV19 and TRBJ2-7; 9 nucleotides match TRBD1. J lost 4 bases, V lost 6 bases, and 10 bases had no gene match. Germline CDR1 LNHDA, CDR2 SQIVND (reference sequence). There are 15 residues in the CDR3. CDR3 nucleotides: TGTGCCAGTAGCGCGATATGGACAGGGGAATACGAGCAGTACTTC. This gives the protein CASSAIWTGEYEQYF.

This sequence joins TRBV4-2 and TRBJ2-3; 12 bases match TRBD2. The CDR3 sequence is 15 residues long. Germline V lookup: CDR1 LGHNA, CDR2 YNFKEQ. V dropped 4 bases and J dropped 4; count of bases not matched to a gene: 3. CDR3 sequence reads: CASSLTSGGPDTQYF. Here the CDR3 DNA reads TGTGCCAGCAGCCTGACTAGCGGGGGCCCAGATACGCAGTATTTT.

The J gene is TRBJ1-1, the V gene TRBV5-5; 7 nucleotides match TRBD1. Germline V gives CDR1 SGHKS, CDR2 YYEKEE (reference sequence). The V and J ends lost 5 bases and 0 bases, in that order; junction bases with no gene match: 10. The CDR3 is 16 residues long. The CDR3 nucleotides read TGTGCCAGCAGTCCTAGACAGGGCTGGATGAACACTGAAGCTTTCTTT. Amino acids: CASSPRQGWMNTEAFF.

The chain is built from TRBV6-5 and TRBJ2-7, with TRBD2 matching 7 bases. Unmatched junction bases numbered 9, after V lost 7 bases and J lost 6 bases. CDR1 MNHEY and CDR2 SVGAGI come from the germline V gene. The CDR3 sequence is 13 residues long. The CDR3 DNA reads TGTGCCAGCAAGATGGGGGGGTCAGTCGAGCAGTACTTC. Protein: CASKMGGSVEQYF.

V usage is TRBV12-3 or TRBV12-4 and J usage is TRBJ1-5; D is perhaps TRBD1 (5 bases). Trimming stripped 3 bases from V and 4 bases from J, with 7 bases between. The length of the CDR3 is 13 residues. CDR3 loop: CASSFRENQPQHF. The CDR3, as DNA: TGTGCCAGCAGTTTCAGGGAAAATCAGCCCCAGCATTTT.

This CDR3 is CASSIDQGHGTSPLHF. The DNA for the CDR3 is TGTGCCAGTAGTATAGATCAGGGACATGGAACGTCACCCCTCCACTTT. The chain recombines TRBV19 with TRBJ1-6, with D perhaps matching TRBD1 (6 bases). CDR1 is LNHDA and CDR2 is SQIVND in the germline V gene (reference sequence). This CDR3 comprises 16 residues. V shed 0 bases and J shed 10 bases, with 16 bases lying between them.

The chain is built from TRBV28 and TRBJ1-4; 7 nucleotides line up with TRBD1. The CDR3 extends over 15 amino acids. Germline-derived CDR1 and CDR2 are MDHEN and SYDVKM. J was trimmed by 11 bases and V by 6 bases; bases with no gene match: 15. DNA of the CDR3: TGTGCCAGCAGGTCACCAGGGACAGCTTTTGGGAAACTGTTTTTT. It specifies CASRSPGTAFGKLFF.

The chain uses TRBV5-8 and TRBJ2-7; unclear D gene. The CDR3 consists of 12 residues. V was clipped by 1 base and J by 7 bases, with 9 bases between them. CDR1 and CDR2 from the germline V gene are SGHTS and YDEGEE. CDR3 sequence: CASSLLSREQYV. The CDR3 DNA is TGTGCCAGCAGCTTGCTTTCTCGGGAGCAGTACGTC.

J is TRBJ1-4 and V is TRBV14; 9 bases align to TRBD1. The CDR3 consists of 15 residues. V gave up 4 bases and J gave up 7 bases; unmatched junction bases: 7. Per the germline V gene, CDR1 is SGHDN and CDR2 is FVKESK. Here the CDR3 reads CASSRLGQGREKLFF. DNA of the CDR3: TGTGCCAGCAGCCGCCTTGGACAGGGGCGTGAAAAACTGTTTTTT.

The chain employs TRBV18 and TRBJ1-6; 8 bases map to TRBD1. Germline trimming cut 4 bases from V and 8 bases from J; bases unmatched to any gene: 4. CDR3 size: 14 residues. Germline V CDR1 and CDR2: KGHSH, LQKENI. CDR3 loop: CASSLDREHSPLHF. The CDR3, as DNA: TGTGCCAGCTCACTGGACAGGGAACATTCACCCCTCCACTTT.

The CDR3 coding sequence is TGTGCCAGCAGTTTATCGACAGGGGACGTTGGCTACACCTTC. Its translation is CASSLSTGDVGYTF. The chain uses TRBV3-1 (or the pseudogene TRBV3-2) and TRBJ1-2; 8 bases fit TRBD1. Trimming removed 6 bases from V and 7 bases from J; junction bases left unmatched: 10. Germline assignment: CDR1 LGHDT and CDR2 YNNKEL (reference sequence). There are 14 residues in the CDR3.

In this sample, this clone turned up once. CDR3 DNA sequence: TGCGCCAGCAGCGCCGGGACTAGCGGGGGGATCGAGACCCAGTACTTC. Translated: CASSAGTSGGIETQYF. The J gene is TRBJ2-5, the V gene TRBV4-1; 15 positions agree with TRBD2. The CDR3 extends over 16 amino acids. With V trimmed by 5 bases and J by 5 bases, 6 bases remained unmatched. CDR1 MGHRA and CDR2 YSYEKL come from the germline V gene.

The rearrangement links TRBV11-2 to TRBJ2-5, with 11 bases matching TRBD1. Unmatched junction bases numbered 10, after V lost 5 bases and J lost 5 bases. The CDR3 has 16 residues. The germline CDR1 and CDR2 sequences are SGHAT and FQNNGV. Here the CDR3 DNA reads TGTGCCAGCAGCGCCCGGACAGGGGGCGCGAGGGAGACCCAGTACTTC. It codes for CASSARTGGARETQYF.